The present entry profiles one T cell receptor beta chain with its context. V was pared by 6 bases and J by 8 bases, with 13 bases between. Germline lookup yields CDR1 MDHEN and CDR2 SYDVKM. This CDR3 spans 12 amino acids. The data were obtained in a study of blood T cell repertoires in COVID-19. Study at large: Some COVID-19 samples were acute and others convalescent; all came from the United States, Italy and Spain.

Everyone who took part was about 18 to 90 years old, and they came from about two dozen US areas. Cohort placement rested on clinical history that participants reported themselves. Per the original data handling: Estimated nucleated cell counts came from reference gene primer amplification. Assay used: immunoSEQ multiplex PCR; TCRdb lists only in-frame clones, some missing. D and trimming were read from the DNA, whereas the V and J calls and clone size are those reported in that table. Here the sample spans around 190,000 clones, 76% being singletons. The gene calls are TRBV28 and TRBJ1-2; maybe TRBD1 (5 bases). Material: PBMCs or T cells enriched from blood (not recorded which). This sequence originates from a woman between 45 and 60 years old with acute COVID-19. CDR3 coding DNA: TGTGCCAGCAGAGCCGGGACTGGAGGCTACACCTTC. Translating gives CASRAGTGGYTF.